Following are 28 T cell receptor beta chains from one sample sequenced in a study of T cells in localized non-small cell lung cancer. Some clones are missing from TCRdb's copy, which holds only in-frame ones; the method was immunoSEQ multiplex PCR. The data contain about 40,000 clones, roughly 86% of them singletons. Sequences were derived from peripheral blood, sampled before any cancer treatment. The receptors shown here come from a man aged 35-69 years with stage I lung adenocarcinoma.

The genes are TRBV28 and TRBJ2-7, with D hard to call. Germline V CDR1 and CDR2: MDHEN, SYDVKM. The CDR3 is made up of 14 amino acids. V was shortened by 2 bases and J by 4 bases, with 12 bases between the two germline ends. CDR3 protein: CASSLIHSIYEQYF. The CDR3 DNA reads as TGTGCCAGCAGTTTAATACACAGTATTTACGAGCAGTACTTC.

The rearrangement joins TRBV15 to TRBJ2-7, with 13 positions matching TRBD2. The CDR3 covers 16 residues. V shed 1 base, J shed 2 bases, and the junction held 2 bases outside the gene matches. The germline V gene has CDR1 LNHNV and CDR2 YYDKDF (reference sequence). CDR3 sequence (DNA): TGTGCCACCAGCAGAGTTACTAGCGGGAGGGCCTACGAGCAGTACTTC. The encoded protein is CATSRVTSGRAYEQYF.

This chain connects TRBV27 to TRBJ2-1; 9 bases line up with TRBD2. The junction had 8 bases not matched to a gene; V was cut back by 4 bases and J by 7 bases. CDR1 and CDR2 from the germline V gene are MNHEY and SMNVEV (reference sequence). This CDR3 is built from 15 residues. The CDR3 is CASSSIAGEGNEQFF. The CDR3 bases are TGTGCCAGCAGTTCTATAGCGGGAGAGGGAAATGAGCAGTTCTTC.

The chain is built from TRBV18 and TRBJ2-7, with D maybe TRBD1 (5 bases). The germline CDR1 and CDR2 sequences are KGHSH and LQKENI. Deletions cut 3 bases from V and 1 base from J, with 16 bases between. There are 16 residues in the CDR3. The CDR3 sequence is CASSPVPFGQSYEQYF. The DNA of the CDR3 is TGTGCCAGCTCACCCGTTCCTTTTGGACAATCCTACGAGCAGTACTTC.

The chain is built from TRBV7-2 and TRBJ2-1; possible D gene TRBD2, 6 bases. The length of the CDR3 is 17 residues. The ends were cut back, 2 bases at V and 3 bases at J, with 17 bases in the middle. In germline, CDR1 is SGHTA, CDR2 FQGNSA. CDR3 protein: CASSLLDGRGIYNEQFF. CDR3 DNA: TGTGCCAGCAGCTTATTAGACGGGAGAGGTATCTACAATGAGCAGTTCTTC.

In DNA form, the CDR3 reads TGCGCCAGCAGCGGGGCGATACAAGAGACCCAGTACTTC. The encoded protein is CASSGAIQETQYF. The chain carries TRBV5-1 and TRBJ2-5; D is perhaps TRBD1 (5 bases). CDR1 and CDR2 from the germline V gene are SGHRS and YFSETQ. The CDR3 has 13 amino acids. Trimming stripped 4 bases from V and 2 bases from J, with 9 bases between. Filled out from reference TRBV5-1 and TRBJ2-5, the complete variable domain reads KAGVTQTPRYLIKTRGQQVTLSCSPISGHRSVSWYQQTPGQGLQFLFEYFSETQRNKGNFPGRFSGRQFSNSRSEMNVSTLELGDSALYLCASSGAIQETQYFGPGTRLLVL.

J is TRBJ1-1 and V is TRBV19, with 7 nucleotides matching TRBD1. Germline V gene data show CDR1 as LNHDA and CDR2 as SQIVND (reference sequence). After removal of 6 bases from V and 1 base from J, the junction contained 11 bases not matched to a gene. CDR3 length: 16 amino acids. CDR3 amino acids: CASSRLTGAKNTEAFF. The DNA of the CDR3 is TGTGCCAGTAGCCGATTAACAGGGGCTAAGAACACTGAAGCTTTCTTT.

The rearrangement uses TRBV18 and TRBJ1-2; D not resolved. Trimming took off 0 bases at V and 2 bases at J, with 19 bases between the two ends. CDR3 size: 18 residues. The germline CDR1 and CDR2 sequences are KGHSH and LQKENI. The CDR3, as DNA: TGTGCCAGCTCACCACCCCAGGTATTCACTTCGTTGAACTATGGCTACACCTTC. This sequence encodes CASSPPQVFTSLNYGYTF. Complete variable domain (other parts from reference TRBV18 and TRBJ1-2): NAGVMQNPRHLVRRRGQEARLRCSPMKGHSHVYWYRQLPEEGLKFMVYLQKENIIDESGMPKERFSAEFPKEGPSILRIQQVVRGDSAAYFCASSPPQVFTSLNYGYTFGSGTRLTVV.

This chain uses TRBV4-1 with TRBJ2-5; 15 bases are a match to TRBD2. J gave up 2 bases and V 3 bases, and 10 bases lay outside the gene matches. CDR1 is MGHRA and CDR2 is YSYEKL in the germline V gene. The CDR3 has 19 amino acids. The CDR3 here is CASSQAGTSGRPSQETQYF. The CDR3 DNA reads as TGCGCCAGCAGCCAGGCCGGGACTAGCGGGAGGCCCTCTCAAGAGACCCAGTACTTC.

The chain recombines TRBV18 with TRBJ2-1; 11 nucleotides line up with TRBD2. J gave up 7 bases and V 0 bases, and 8 bases lay outside the gene matches. Germline CDR1 KGHSH, CDR2 LQKENI. This CDR3 is built from 17 residues. The CDR3 is CASSPPTSGIGGNEQFF. The CDR3 DNA is TGTGCCAGCTCACCACCGACTAGCGGGATAGGGGGAAATGAGCAGTTCTTC.

V is TRBV6-5 and J is TRBJ2-1; the D gene could be TRBD1 or TRBD2 (5 bases each). Germline assignment: CDR1 MNHEY and CDR2 SVGAGI. Trimming removed 0 bases from V and 7 bases from J, with 16 bases in between. The CDR3 totals 16 residues. The CDR3 DNA follows: TGTGCCAGCAGTTACTCGATGGGGGTGCTCGGGAATGAGCAGTTCTTC. Protein: CASSYSMGVLGNEQFF.

V is TRBV28 and J is TRBJ1-4; 10 bases are shared with TRBD1. V was clipped by 4 bases and J by 8 bases; unmatched bases: 10. CDR1 MDHEN and CDR2 SYDVKM come from the germline V gene. The CDR3 is 16 residues long. The CDR3 bases are TGTGCCAGCAGTTCCCTCCCCGGGACAGGGGCCGAAAAACTGTTTTTT. This sequence encodes CASSSLPGTGAEKLFF.

CDR3 loop: CASSIEGLAGVNEQFF. For the CDR3, the DNA is TGTGCCAGTAGTATAGAGGGACTAGCGGGAGTGAATGAGCAGTTCTTC. This chain joins TRBV19 and TRBJ2-1, with 14 bases aligning to TRBD2. V was pared by 0 bases and J by 7 bases, with 2 bases of the junction left unmatched. The CDR3 sequence is 16 residues long. The germline V gene encodes CDR1 LNHDA and CDR2 SQIVND (reference sequence). Filled out from reference TRBV19 and TRBJ2-1, the complete variable domain reads DGGITQSPKYLFRKEGQNVTLSCEQNLNHDAMYWYRQDPGQGLRLIYYSQIVNDFQKGDIAEGYSVSREKKESFPLTVTSAQKNPTAFYLCASSIEGLAGVNEQFFGPGTRLTVL.

The CDR3 loop is CASSLGATGNEQFF. The CDR3 DNA reads TGTGCCAGCAGCTTAGGGGCCACGGGCAATGAGCAGTTCTTC. This chain connects TRBV7-3 to TRBJ2-1, with a weak D call TRBD1 (5 bases). Germline loops: CDR1 SGHTA, CDR2 FQGTGA. This CDR3 has 14 amino acids. Deletions cut 2 bases from V and 6 bases from J, with 11 bases between.

The chain links TRBV19 to TRBJ2-3; TRBD2 agrees at 11 bases. CDR1 is LNHDA and CDR2 is SQIVND in the germline V gene (reference sequence). The CDR3 has 16 residues. Trimming cost V 6 bases and J 6 bases; bases outside gene matches: 11. CDR3 coding DNA: TGTGCCAGTAGGGCCGGGACTAGCGGACGTGGGGATACGCAGTATTTT. Encoded protein: CASRAGTSGRGDTQYF. The whole variable domain, remainder taken from reference TRBV19 and TRBJ2-3, is DGGITQSPKYLFRKEGQNVTLSCEQNLNHDAMYWYRQDPGQGLRLIYYSQIVNDFQKGDIAEGYSVSREKKESFPLTVTSAQKNPTAFYLCASRAGTSGRGDTQYFGPGTRLTVL.

This chain connects TRBV5-1 to TRBJ2-7; no firm D call. Germline CDR1 reads SGHRS; CDR2 reads YFSETQ. This CDR3 comprises 14 residues. The V gene lost 0 bases and the J gene lost 0 bases, with 7 bases spanning the gap. CDR3 protein: CASSLEPTSYEQYF. Written as DNA, the CDR3 is TGCGCCAGCAGCTTGGAGCCGACCTCCTACGAGCAGTACTTC.

This sequence joins TRBV9 and TRBJ1-2, with D perhaps TRBD1 (6 bases). The CDR3 sequence is 17 residues long. Germline assignment: CDR1 SGDLS and CDR2 YYNGEE. V was clipped by 0 bases and J by 5 bases, with 20 bases between them. This CDR3 is CASSVGGDIEAEYGYTF. In nucleotides, the CDR3 is TGTGCCAGCAGCGTAGGGGGGGACATCGAGGCCGAATATGGCTACACCTTC. Variable domain in full (rest from reference TRBV9 and TRBJ1-2): DSGVTQTPKHLITATGQRVTLRCSPRSGDLSVYWYQQSLDQGLQFLIQYYNGEERAKGNILERFSAQQFPDLHSELNLSSLELGDSALYFCASSVGGDIEAEYGYTFGSGTRLTVV.

The chain recombines TRBV28 with TRBJ2-7; tentatively, D is TRBD2 (6 bases). Germline loops: CDR1 MDHEN, CDR2 SYDVKM. V was shortened by 2 bases and J by 0 bases, with 8 bases between the two germline ends. The CDR3 sequence is 14 residues long. The CDR3 nucleotides are TGTGCCAGCAGTTTAAGCGGGTCCTCCTACGAGCAGTACTTC. It yields the protein CASSLSGSSYEQYF.

This clone was counted once. This rearrangement joins TRBV21-1 to TRBJ2-5; TRBD1 is taken as the D call from the table, unchecked against the DNA. TRBV21-1 is given as a pseudogene. The CDR3 consists of 14 residues. CDR3 nucleotide sequence: TGTGCCAGCAGCAGACAGGGGCTGAAAGAGACCCAGTACTTC. It yields the protein CASSRQGLKETQYF.

The gene calls are TRBV7-3 and TRBJ2-1; possible D gene TRBD2, 6 bases. The CDR3 consists of 17 residues. V dropped 1 base and J dropped 3 bases, with 16 bases sitting between them. Germline loops: CDR1 SGHTA, CDR2 FQGTGA. As DNA, the CDR3 is TGTGCCAGCAGCTTAAGAGGCGGGGATGGGGGCTACAATGAGCAGTTCTTC. The encoded protein is CASSLRGGDGGYNEQFF.

The V and J genes are TRBV14 and TRBJ2-7, with a weak D call TRBD2 (6 bases). This CDR3 contains 15 residues. The V end was cut by 0 bases, the J end by 4 bases, with 13 bases between. Germline-derived CDR1 and CDR2 are SGHDN and FVKESK. CDR3 amino acids: CASSQDPGARYEQYF. As DNA, the CDR3 is TGTGCCAGCAGCCAAGATCCGGGAGCCCGATACGAGCAGTACTTC.

The chain carries TRBV18 and TRBJ2-1; 8 nucleotides line up with TRBD1. The germline V gene has CDR1 KGHSH and CDR2 LQKENI. CDR3 length: 17 residues. J was trimmed by 0 bases and V by 4 bases; bases with no gene match: 8. This CDR3 is CASSLKTGGSSYNEQFF. In DNA form, the CDR3 reads TGTGCCAGCTCACTTAAAACAGGGGGGAGCTCCTACAATGAGCAGTTCTTC.

This clone was found once. J is TRBJ2-7 and V is TRBV11-3; the match to TRBD1 covers 10 bases. There are 15 residues in the CDR3. The V and J ends lost 5 bases and 4 bases, in that order; junction bases with no gene match: 8. Germline loops: CDR1 SGHNT, CDR2 YENEEA. CDR3 sequence: CASSPFLDRGYEQYF. Written as DNA, the CDR3 is TGTGCCAGCAGCCCATTTTTGGACAGGGGGTACGAGCAGTACTTC. The entire variable domain, with the rest obtained from reference TRBV11-3 and TRBJ2-7, is as follows: EAGVVQSPRYKIIEKKQPVAFWCNPISGHNTLYWYLQNLGQGPELLIRYENEEAVDDSQLPKDRFSAERLKGVDSTLKIQPAELGDSAVYLCASSPFLDRGYEQYFGPGTRLTVT.

The rearrangement links TRBV2 to TRBJ1-3; 8 bases match TRBD1. The germline gives CDR1 SNHLY, CDR2 FYNNEI. This CDR3 spans 15 amino acids. V dropped 5 bases and J dropped 0; count of bases not matched to a gene: 3. Here the CDR3 reads CASSRDRSSGNTIYF. CDR3 bases: TGTGCCAGCAGTAGGGACAGGAGCTCTGGAAACACCATATATTTT.

For the CDR3, the DNA is TGTGCCAGCTCGCCGGGACAGGGCCTCCAGAACACTGAAGCTTTCTTT. Its protein is CASSPGQGLQNTEAFF. The chain carries TRBV18 and TRBJ1-1; 9 bases map to TRBD1. The CDR3 consists of 16 residues. With V trimmed by 6 bases and J by 1 base, 9 bases remained unmatched. Germline V lookup: CDR1 KGHSH, CDR2 LQKENI.

CDR3 loop: CASSTNYGQRGDTQYF. The CDR3 bases are TGTGCCAGCAGCACCAACTATGGACAGAGGGGGGATACGCAGTATTTT. The V and J genes are TRBV11-2 and TRBJ2-3; the D gene is possibly TRBD1 (6 bases). The V and J ends lost 5 bases and 6 bases respectively, with 21 bases between them. Germline assignment: CDR1 SGHAT and CDR2 FQNNGV. This CDR3 comprises 16 residues.

This clone was observed a handful of times. The CDR3 here is CSRLVGTEAFF. The CDR3 DNA reads as TGCAGTAGACTAGTCGGCACTGAAGCTTTCTTT. This chain joins TRBV20-1 and TRBJ1-1, with no clear D. The CDR3 totals 11 residues. Trimming took 8 bases from V and 4 from J, leaving 11 bases between them. Germline values: CDR1 DFQATT, CDR2 SNEGSKA (reference sequence).

DNA for the CDR3: TGTGCCAGCAGCTTTGGCCTGGGACGGGGGACTGAAGCTTTCTTT. Translating it yields CASSFGLGRGTEAFF. This chain joins TRBV5-6 and TRBJ1-1; weak D call: TRBD1 (5 bases). The ends were cut back, 2 bases at V and 5 bases at J, with 16 bases in the middle. The CDR3 contains 15 residues. The V gene's germline CDR1 is SGHDT and CDR2 YYEEEE.